Reported below is one TCR beta chain. The germline V gene encodes CDR1 SGDLS and CDR2 YYNGEE. There are 15 residues in the CDR3. V lost 0 bases, J lost 2 bases, and 5 bases stayed unmatched. In the authors' methods: Reference gene primer amplification yielded estimated nucleated cell counts. Sequenced by immunoSEQ multiplex PCR; TCRdb stores in-frame clones only, minus some. V and J calls and clone size are those listed in that table; D and trimming were worked out from the DNA. The data hold about 260,000 clones, with around 87% observed a single time. This record belongs to a study of blood T cell repertoires in COVID-19. Across the study: The analysed material was cDNA or gDNA that came from T cells, B-cell-depleted T cells, or PBMCs.

Sequencing was carried out using peripheral blood. This clonotype was sampled from a woman aged 40 to 50 who had recovered from COVID-19. The chain is built from TRBV9 and TRBJ2-7, with 7 bases fitting TRBD1. CDR3 nucleotide sequence: TGTGCCAGCAGCGTAGAGGGGACAGTCCCCTACGAGCAGTACTTC. It encodes CASSVEGTVPYEQYF.